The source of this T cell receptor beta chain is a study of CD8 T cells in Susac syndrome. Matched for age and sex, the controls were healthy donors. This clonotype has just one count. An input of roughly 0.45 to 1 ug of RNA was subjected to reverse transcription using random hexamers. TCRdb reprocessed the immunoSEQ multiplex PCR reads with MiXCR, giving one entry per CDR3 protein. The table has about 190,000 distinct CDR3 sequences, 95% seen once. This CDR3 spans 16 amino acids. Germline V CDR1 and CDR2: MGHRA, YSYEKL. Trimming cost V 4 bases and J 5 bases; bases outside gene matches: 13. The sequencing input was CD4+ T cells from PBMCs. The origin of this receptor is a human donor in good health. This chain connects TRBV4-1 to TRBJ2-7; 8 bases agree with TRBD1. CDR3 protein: CASSPKIVQGAHEQYF. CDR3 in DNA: TGCGCCAGCAGCCCCAAAATCGTTCAGGGGGCCCACGAGCAGTACTTC.